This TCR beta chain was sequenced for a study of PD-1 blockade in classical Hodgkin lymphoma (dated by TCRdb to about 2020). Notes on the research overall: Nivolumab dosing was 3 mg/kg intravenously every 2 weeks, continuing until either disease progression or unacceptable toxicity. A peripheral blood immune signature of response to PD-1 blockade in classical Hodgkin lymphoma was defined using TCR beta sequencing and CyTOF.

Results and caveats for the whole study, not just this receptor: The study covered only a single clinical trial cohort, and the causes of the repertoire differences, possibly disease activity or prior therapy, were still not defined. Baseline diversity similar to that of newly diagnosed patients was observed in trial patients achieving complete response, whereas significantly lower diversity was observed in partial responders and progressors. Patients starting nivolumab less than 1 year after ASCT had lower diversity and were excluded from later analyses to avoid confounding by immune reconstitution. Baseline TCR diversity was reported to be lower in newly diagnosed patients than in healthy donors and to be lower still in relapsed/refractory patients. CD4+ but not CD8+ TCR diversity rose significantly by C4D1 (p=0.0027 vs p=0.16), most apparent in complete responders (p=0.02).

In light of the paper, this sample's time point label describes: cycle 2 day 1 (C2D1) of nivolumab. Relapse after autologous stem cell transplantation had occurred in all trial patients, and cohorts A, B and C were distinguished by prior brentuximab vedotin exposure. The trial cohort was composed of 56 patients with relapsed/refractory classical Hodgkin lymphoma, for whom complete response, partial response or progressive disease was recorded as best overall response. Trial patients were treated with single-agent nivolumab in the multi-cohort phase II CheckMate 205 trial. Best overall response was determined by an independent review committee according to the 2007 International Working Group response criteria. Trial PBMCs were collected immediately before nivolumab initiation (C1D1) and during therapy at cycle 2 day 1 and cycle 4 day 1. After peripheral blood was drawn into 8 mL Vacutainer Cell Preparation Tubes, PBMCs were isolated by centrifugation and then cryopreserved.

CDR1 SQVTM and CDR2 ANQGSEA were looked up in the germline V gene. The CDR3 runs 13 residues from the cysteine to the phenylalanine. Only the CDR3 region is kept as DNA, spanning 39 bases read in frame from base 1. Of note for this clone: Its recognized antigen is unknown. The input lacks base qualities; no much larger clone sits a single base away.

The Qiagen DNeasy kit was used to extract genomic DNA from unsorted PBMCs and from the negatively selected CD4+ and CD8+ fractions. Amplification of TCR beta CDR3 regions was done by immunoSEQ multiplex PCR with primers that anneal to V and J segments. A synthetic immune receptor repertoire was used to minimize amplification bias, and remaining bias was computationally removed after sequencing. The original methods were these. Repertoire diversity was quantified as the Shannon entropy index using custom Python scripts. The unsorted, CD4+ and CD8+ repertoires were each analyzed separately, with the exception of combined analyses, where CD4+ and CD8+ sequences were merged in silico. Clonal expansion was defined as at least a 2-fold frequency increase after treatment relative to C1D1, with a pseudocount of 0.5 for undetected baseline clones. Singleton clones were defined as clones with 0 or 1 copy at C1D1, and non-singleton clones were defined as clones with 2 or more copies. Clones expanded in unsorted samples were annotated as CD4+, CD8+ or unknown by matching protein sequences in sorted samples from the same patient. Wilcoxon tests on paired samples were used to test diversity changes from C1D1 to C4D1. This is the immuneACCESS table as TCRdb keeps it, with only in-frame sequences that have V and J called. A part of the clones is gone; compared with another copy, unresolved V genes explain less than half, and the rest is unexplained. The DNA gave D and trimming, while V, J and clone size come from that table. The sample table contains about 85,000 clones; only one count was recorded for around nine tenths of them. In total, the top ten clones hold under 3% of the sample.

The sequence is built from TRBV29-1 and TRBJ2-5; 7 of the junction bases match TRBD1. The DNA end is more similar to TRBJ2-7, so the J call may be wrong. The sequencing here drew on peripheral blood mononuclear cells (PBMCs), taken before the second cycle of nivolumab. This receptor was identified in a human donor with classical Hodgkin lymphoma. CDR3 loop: CSVEGDRVSEQYF. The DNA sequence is TGCAGCGTTGAGGGCGACAGGGTAAGCGAGCAGTACTTC.